This T cell receptor beta chain was identified in a study of a mutant IDH1 vaccine in newly diagnosed glioma. About the study: With temozolomide cycles, or 4-6 weeks after radiotherapy alone, vaccination was started.

Assay: immunoSEQ multiplex PCR; the TCRdb copy retains only in-frame clones and omits some. The sample lists 56,000 or so clones; around 78% were seen once. Noted time point: week 5, during vaccination. Every single dose of the vaccine, 300 ug of mutant IDH1 20-mer peptide, came with topical imiquimod. For this clone: Its antigen is undetermined.

The TCR originated in a woman in her 40s with glioma. This specimen was PBMCs, taken from a glioma patient whose treatment included an IDH1 peptide vaccine.

CDR3 DNA: TGTGCCAGCACCAAGGGCCTGAACACTGAAGCTTTCTTT. Translating gives CASTKGLNTEAFF. The V and J genes are TRBV7-6 and TRBJ1-1; D is unclear. CDR1 and CDR2 from the germline V gene are SGHVS and FNYEAQ. The CDR3 covers 13 residues. V lost 7 bases, J lost 0 bases, and 9 bases lay in between.